Listed below are T cell receptor beta chains from one sample, sequenced in a study of control samples from healthy donors and cancer patients. Produced via immunoSEQ multiplex PCR; TCRdb's table is partial and in-frame only. The table records approximately 150,000 clones, over 95% of them present only once. The sequenced sample was blood. These receptors were collected from a woman in her thirties in good health. Both conserved end residues are part of each CDR3. The order of the fields is CDR3 DNA, CDR3 protein, clone size, D gene, J gene, V gene. The D gene is left open where the match is weak. The size entry is marked missing in some rows and otherwise reads once, few, many or a size class.

DNA: TGTGCCACCGCTCCGGGACTAGCGGGTACGACTAGCACAGATACGCAGTATTTT
CDR3: CATAPGLAGTTSTDTQYF
size: once
D: TRBD2
J: TRBJ2-3
V: TRBV24-1

DNA: TGTGCCAGCAGTCGGGGACTAGCGGGACTTAATGAGCAGTTCTTC
CDR3: CASSRGLAGLNEQFF
size: -
D: TRBD2
J: TRBJ2-1
V: TRBV28

DNA: TGTGCCAGCAGCCAAGAGCTGGTTTCCGGGGAGCTGTTTTTT
CDR3: CASSQELVSGELFF
size: -
D: -
J: TRBJ2-2
V: TRBV14

DNA: TGTGCCAGCAGTCGGACAGAGAGCAATCAGCCCCAGCATTTT
CDR3: CASSRTESNQPQHF
size: -
D: -
J: TRBJ1-5
V: TRBV27

DNA: TGTGCCAGCAGCCAGGTTGGTGGGTATGGCTACACCTTC
CDR3: CASSQVGGYGYTF
size: -
D: -
J: TRBJ1-2
V: TRBV5-5

DNA: TGTGCCTCCCGGGTGGGGACGAACACCGGGGAGCTGTTTTTT
CDR3: CASRVGTNTGELFF
size: -
D: -
J: TRBJ2-2
V: TRBV6-5

DNA: TGTGCCAGCTCTCGCAGGGGCATCTATGGCTACACCTTC
CDR3: CASSRRGIYGYTF
size: -
D: -
J: TRBJ1-2
V: TRBV27

DNA: TGCAGCGTTGGAGAAGGGACGCCCCGCGGGGAAAAACTGTTTTTT
CDR3: CSVGEGTPRGEKLFF
size: -
D: -
J: TRBJ1-4
V: TRBV29-1

DNA: TGTGCCAGTTCGGGGGGGCTCCGCTCCTACAATGAGCAGTTCTTC
CDR3: CASSGGLRSYNEQFF
size: -
D: TRBD2
J: TRBJ2-1
V: TRBV5-8

DNA: TGTGCCAGCAGCTTAGCGCTGGGGCACGGCACCGGGGAGCTGTTTTTT
CDR3: CASSLALGHGTGELFF
size: -
D: -
J: TRBJ2-2
V: TRBV7-2